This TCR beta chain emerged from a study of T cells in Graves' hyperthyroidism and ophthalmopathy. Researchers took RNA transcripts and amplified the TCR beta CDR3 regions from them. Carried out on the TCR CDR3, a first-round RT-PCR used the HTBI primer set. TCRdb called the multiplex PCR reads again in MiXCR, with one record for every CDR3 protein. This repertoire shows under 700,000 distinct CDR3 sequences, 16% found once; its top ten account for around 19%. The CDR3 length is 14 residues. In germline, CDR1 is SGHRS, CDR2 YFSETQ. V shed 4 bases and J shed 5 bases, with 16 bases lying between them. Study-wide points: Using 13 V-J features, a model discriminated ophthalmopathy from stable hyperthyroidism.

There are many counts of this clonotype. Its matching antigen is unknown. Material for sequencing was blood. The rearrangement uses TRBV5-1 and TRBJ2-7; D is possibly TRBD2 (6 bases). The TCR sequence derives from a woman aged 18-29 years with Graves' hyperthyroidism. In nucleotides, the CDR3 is TGCGCCAGCAGCCTGTTGACGCGGAGGGACGAGCAGTACTTC. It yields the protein CASSLLTRRDEQYF. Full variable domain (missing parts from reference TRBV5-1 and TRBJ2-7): KAGVTQTPRYLIKTRGQQVTLSCSPISGHRSVSWYQQTPGQGLQFLFEYFSETQRNKGNFPGRFSGRQFSNSRSEMNVSTLELGDSALYLCASSLLTRRDEQYFGPGTRLTVT.